Below are 18 T cell receptor beta chains sequenced from a single sample in a study of shared clonotypes between healthy human individuals. The method was immunoSEQ multiplex PCR; TCRdb's version includes in-frame clones alone and lacks a portion of them. The sample contains more than 2,000,000 clones, 80% to 95% of which appear only once. The sample comprised naive CD4+ T cells from PBMCs. Noted subset: CD45RA+ positively selected. These receptors were obtained from a man younger than 35 in good health. Some clones in this sample may be carry-over from other donors' samples.

This rearrangement joins TRBV6-1 to TRBJ2-1, with 11 bases lining up with TRBD2. V shed 2 bases and J 7 bases; nucleotides not matched to a gene: 4. The CDR3 loop spans 15 amino acids. CDR1 and CDR2 (germline): MNHNS, SASEGT. The CDR3 loop is CASSERASGRNEQFF. CDR3 DNA sequence: TGTGCCAGCAGTGAAAGGGCTAGCGGGAGGAATGAGCAGTTCTTC.

J is TRBJ2-6 and V is TRBV5-4; D uncertain. From germline, CDR1 is SGHNT and CDR2 YYREEE (reference sequence). Trimming shortened V by 4 bases and J by 1 base, and 6 bases separated the two germline ends. The CDR3 is 14 residues long. DNA for the CDR3: TGTGCCAGCAGCATCTGGTCTGGGGCCAACGTCCTGACTTTC. Its translation is CASSIWSGANVLTF. Using reference TRBV5-4 and TRBJ2-6 for the parts outside the CDR3, the full variable domain is ETGVTQSPTHLIKTRGQQVTLRCSSQSGHNTVSWYQQALGQGPQFIFQYYREEENGRGNFPPRFSGLQFPNYSSELNVNALELDDSALYLCASSIWSGANVLTFGAGSRLTVL.

The chain has TRBV12-5 and TRBJ2-2; D unresolved. There are 12 residues in the CDR3. Trimming pared 5 bases from V and 5 bases from J, leaving 6 bases between. Looked up from germline, CDR1 is LGHNT and CDR2 is FRNRAP. For the CDR3, the DNA is TGTGCTAGTGGTCCAAGGACCGGGGAGCTGTTTTTT. Its translation is CASGPRTGELFF.

The V and J genes are TRBV11-2 and TRBJ1-2, with D unresolved. The germline gives CDR1 SGHAT, CDR2 FQNNGV. CDR3 length: 14 amino acids. Between the trimmed V and J ends, which lost 5 bases and 6 bases, there was a span of 16 bases. The CDR3, as DNA: TGTGCCAGCAGCAATTCAGGCATCCGTAATGGCTACACCTTC. Translation: CASSNSGIRNGYTF. Full variable domain (outside the CDR3, taken from reference TRBV11-2 and TRBJ1-2): EAGVAQSPRYKIIEKRQSVAFWCNPISGHATLYWYQQILGQGPKLLIQFQNNGVVDDSQLPKDRFSAERLKGVDSTLKIQPAKLEDSAVYLCASSNSGIRNGYTFGSGTRLTVV.

The chain has TRBV5-1 and TRBJ2-2; TRBD2 agrees at 12 bases. Germline V gene data show CDR1 as SGHRS and CDR2 as YFSETQ. The CDR3 length is 18 residues. V lost 4 bases to trimming and J lost 7 bases; unmatched junction nucleotides: 14. The CDR3 nucleotides are TGCGCCAGCAGCCCAAATACTCTAGCGGGAGGGCCAAGCGGGGAGCTGTTTTTT. Residues: CASSPNTLAGGPSGELFF. Based on the CDR3 plus reference TRBV5-1 and TRBJ2-2, the full variable domain is KAGVTQTPRYLIKTRGQQVTLSCSPISGHRSVSWYQQTPGQGLQFLFEYFSETQRNKGNFPGRFSGRQFSNSRSEMNVSTLELGDSALYLCASSPNTLAGGPSGELFFGEGSRLTVL.

V gene TRBV11-2 combines with J gene TRBJ2-2; 9 positions match TRBD2. The CDR3 loop spans 17 amino acids. Germline values: CDR1 SGHAT, CDR2 FQNNGV. J lost 3 bases, V lost 5 bases, and 10 bases had no gene match. CDR3 in amino acids: CASSPRGLAGYTGELFF. CDR3 nucleotide sequence: TGTGCCAGCAGCCCAAGAGGGCTAGCGGGGTACACCGGGGAGCTGTTTTTT.

This sequence joins TRBV30 and TRBJ1-6; D might be TRBD1 (5 bases). Trimming shortened V by 4 bases and J by 10 bases, and 17 bases separated the two germline ends. The CDR3 has 14 residues. CDR1 is GTSNPN and CDR2 is SVGIG in the germline V gene (reference sequence). The CDR3 reads CAWTPSGTISPLHF. Written as DNA, the CDR3 is TGTGCCTGGACCCCTTCCGGGACCATCTCACCCCTCCACTTT.

V is TRBV5-4 and J is TRBJ2-5; D call uncertain. Trimming stripped 4 bases from V and 4 bases from J, with 17 bases between. The CDR3 is 15 residues long. Germline CDR1 reads SGHNT; CDR2 reads YYREEE (reference sequence). The CDR3: CASSPRPGRVETQYF. The CDR3, as DNA: TGTGCCAGCAGCCCTCGGCCCGGGCGAGTAGAGACCCAGTACTTC.

The chain is built from TRBV19 and TRBJ1-5, with unresolved D. This CDR3 region has 12 residues. Per germline, CDR1 LNHDA and CDR2 SQIVND (reference sequence). V gave up 3 bases and J gave up 8 bases, with 8 bases separating them. CDR3 sequence (DNA): TGTGCCAGTAGTATCCCTCGGGAGCCCCAGCATTTT. Translating it yields CASSIPREPQHF.

This chain uses TRBV4-1 with TRBJ2-7; no definite D call. Trimming removed 0 bases from V and 1 base from J, with 4 bases in between. CDR3 length: 13 residues. Germline CDR1 MGHRA, CDR2 YSYEKL. The DNA of the CDR3 is TGCGCCAGCAGCCAAGACCAGTCCTACGAGCAGTACTTC. Amino acid sequence: CASSQDQSYEQYF.

The rearrangement links TRBV7-2 to TRBJ1-6; D is unclear. Germline assignment: CDR1 SGHTA and CDR2 FQGNSA. V lost 3 bases to trimming and J lost 8 bases, with 8 bases between them. The CDR3 length is 13 residues. The CDR3 is CASSFSRDSPLHF. As DNA, the CDR3 is TGTGCCAGCAGCTTCTCCAGAGATTCACCCCTCCACTTT.

The CDR3 is CASSVIEGNTIYF. The DNA of the CDR3 is TGTGCCAGCAGTGTGATTGAGGGAAACACCATATATTTT. The chain joins TRBV2 to TRBJ1-3; D uncertain. This CDR3 is built from 13 residues. Trimming shortened V by 4 bases and J by 4 bases, and 8 bases separated the two germline ends. CDR1 is SNHLY, CDR2 FYNNEI, per germline.

The genes are TRBV11-2 and TRBJ2-7; D may be TRBD1 (6 bases). This CDR3 contains 15 residues. The germline V gene has CDR1 SGHAT and CDR2 FQNNGV. Deletions cut 4 bases from V and 1 base from J, with 14 bases between. In DNA, the CDR3 is TGTGCCAGCAGCTCACAGACAGGTTTTTCCTACGAGCAGTACTTC. Translating it yields CASSSQTGFSYEQYF.

The V and J genes are TRBV5-4 and TRBJ2-7, with TRBD2 matching over 8 bases. This CDR3 comprises 15 residues. V trimming: 5 bases; J trimming: 5 bases; junction bases outside the gene matches: 12. Germline values: CDR1 SGHNT, CDR2 YYREEE (reference sequence). The DNA for the CDR3 is TGTGCCAGCAGTCTTCTTGGTGCGGGAGGAAACGAGCAGTACTTC. Residues: CASSLLGAGGNEQYF.

The chain has TRBV5-1 and TRBJ2-1; weak D call: TRBD1 (6 bases). Trimming removed 4 bases at V and 7 bases at J, with 12 bases between. Germline CDR1 and CDR2: SGHRS and YFSETQ. The CDR3 has 13 amino acids. The CDR3 DNA reads as TGCGCCAGCAGCCCGCAAACAGGGAATGAGCAGTTCTTC. Its protein product is CASSPQTGNEQFF.

This rearrangement joins TRBV5-1 to TRBJ2-2; tentative D call: TRBD2 (5 bases). Germline CDR1 and CDR2: SGHRS and YFSETQ. V was pared by 7 bases and J by 3 bases, with 16 bases between. This CDR3 spans 15 amino acids. The CDR3 loop is CASVPRPGYTGELFF. CDR3 DNA sequence: TGCGCCAGCGTACCTCGACCGGGGTACACCGGGGAGCTGTTTTTT.

This clone was counted once. The J gene is TRBJ2-4, the V gene TRBV6-5; 12 bases line up with TRBD1. Trimming cost V 4 bases and J 7 bases; bases outside gene matches: 2. The CDR3 loop spans 14 amino acids. Germline CDR1 is MNHEY and CDR2 is SVGAGI. The CDR3 is CASSSGTGGNIQYF. CDR3 coding DNA: TGTGCCAGCAGTTCAGGGACAGGGGGCAACATTCAGTACTTC.

This sequence joins TRBV5-4 and TRBJ2-6, with a tentative D call TRBD1 (7 bases). V was shortened by 3 bases and J by 2 bases, with 15 bases between the two germline ends. Germline lookup yields CDR1 SGHNT and CDR2 YYREEE (reference sequence). The CDR3 runs 17 residues. CDR3 coding DNA: TGTGCCAGCAGCTGGAAGCAGGGGGGTGCTGGGGCCAACGTCCTGACTTTC. It codes for CASSWKQGGAGANVLTF.